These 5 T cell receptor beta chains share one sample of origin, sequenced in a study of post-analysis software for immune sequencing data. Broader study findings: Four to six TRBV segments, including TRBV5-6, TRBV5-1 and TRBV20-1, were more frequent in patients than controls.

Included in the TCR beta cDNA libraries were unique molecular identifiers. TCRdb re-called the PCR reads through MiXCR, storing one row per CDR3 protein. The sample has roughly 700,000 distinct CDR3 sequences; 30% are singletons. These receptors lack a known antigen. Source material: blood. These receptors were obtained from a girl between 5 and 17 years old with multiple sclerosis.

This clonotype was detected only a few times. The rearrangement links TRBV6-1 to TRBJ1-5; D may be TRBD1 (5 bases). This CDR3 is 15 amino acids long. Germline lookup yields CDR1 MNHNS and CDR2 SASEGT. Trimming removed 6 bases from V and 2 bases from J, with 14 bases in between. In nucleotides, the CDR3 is TGTGCCAGCAGGCAAACAGGAATCGGCAATCAGCCCCAGCATTTT. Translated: CASRQTGIGNQPQHF.

The CDR3 protein is CASSYSSGGSSYNEQFF. The DNA for the CDR3 is TGTGCCAGCAGTTACTCAAGCGGGGGGAGCTCCTACAATGAGCAGTTCTTC. The gene calls are TRBV6-5 and TRBJ2-1, with 9 bases identical to TRBD2. V was pared by 0 bases and J by 0 bases, with 3 bases of the junction left unmatched. This CDR3 contains 17 residues. CDR1 and CDR2 (germline): MNHEY, SVGAGI.

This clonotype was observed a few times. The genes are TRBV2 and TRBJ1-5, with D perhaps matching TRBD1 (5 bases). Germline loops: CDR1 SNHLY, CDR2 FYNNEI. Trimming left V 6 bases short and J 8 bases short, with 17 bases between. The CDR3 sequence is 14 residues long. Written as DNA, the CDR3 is TGTGCCAGCAGGACTCCTGAGGGGCTTGAGCCCCAGCATTTT. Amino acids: CASRTPEGLEPQHF.

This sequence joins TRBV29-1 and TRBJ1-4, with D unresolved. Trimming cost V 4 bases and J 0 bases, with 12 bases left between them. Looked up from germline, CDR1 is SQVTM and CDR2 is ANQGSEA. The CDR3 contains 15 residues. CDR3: CSVGVPGATNEKLFF. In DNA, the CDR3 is TGCAGCGTTGGGGTGCCCGGAGCAACTAATGAAAAACTGTTTTTT.

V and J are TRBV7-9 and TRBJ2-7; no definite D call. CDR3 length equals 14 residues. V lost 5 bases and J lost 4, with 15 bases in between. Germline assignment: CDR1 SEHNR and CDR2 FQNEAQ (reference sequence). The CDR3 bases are TGTGCCAGCAGCCCCGCCGGTTTGGGGTACGAGCAGTACTTC. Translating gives CASSPAGLGYEQYF.